These 23 T cell receptor beta chains were sequenced from one sample in a study of T cell responses to AZD1222 COVID-19 vaccine (dated by TCRdb to the early 2020s). The time point label, as the study defines it: about 28 days (+/-7) after the second vaccine dose. Libraries were constructed by the immunoSEQ multiplex PCR assay. TCRdb's version of the immuneACCESS table is confined to in-frame rearrangements and falls short of the full clone set. An unresolved V gene accounts for under half of the shortfall where checked; the remainder is of unknown origin. This sample holds more than 110,000 clones; about 88% were observed only once. The biggest ten clones account for around 3% of the sample. This specimen consisted of peripheral blood, obtained 28 days after the second AZD1222 dose. The receptors derive from an adult who received the AZD1222 COVID-19 vaccine.

The genes are TRBV28 and TRBJ1-1; D uncertain. V shed 4 bases and J shed 11 bases, with 23 bases lying between them. The CDR3 has 15 residues. CDR1 and CDR2 (germline): MDHEN, SYDVKM. The CDR3 coding sequence is TGTGCCAGCAGTTCCTCATGGGGTGAAACGGGTGGGGCTTTCTTT. It yields the protein CASSSSWGETGGAFF.

This clone has just a few counts. The chain employs TRBV11-2 and TRBJ2-7; 8 nucleotides match TRBD2. The V and J ends lost 4 bases and 4 bases, in that order; junction bases with no gene match: 9. CDR1 and CDR2 from the germline V gene are SGHAT and FQNNGV. This CDR3 contains 15 residues. The CDR3 region is CASSYLQGGGYEQYF. DNA for the CDR3: TGTGCCAGCAGCTATCTACAGGGCGGGGGGTACGAGCAGTACTTC.

This clone was counted at least ten times. This rearrangement joins TRBV4-2 to TRBJ2-7, with 8 bases fitting TRBD1. Germline-derived CDR1 and CDR2 are LGHNA and YNFKEQ. The J segment lost 5 bases and the V segment lost 1 base, leaving 10 bases of the junction unmatched. The CDR3 totals 16 residues. The CDR3 loop is CASSQASGTGNDEQYF. CDR3 coding DNA: TGTGCCAGCAGCCAAGCCTCCGGGACAGGTAACGACGAGCAGTACTTC.

In DNA form, the CDR3 reads TGTGCCAGCAGCGTAGGGGGCTGGGTTTACAATGAGCAGTTCTTC. Translated: CASSVGGWVYNEQFF. V and J are TRBV9 and TRBJ2-1, with D tentatively TRBD1 (5 bases). CDR1 SGDLS and CDR2 YYNGEE come from the germline V gene. CDR3 length: 15 residues. Trimming removed 0 bases from V and 4 bases from J, with 11 bases in between.

The rearrangement joins TRBV6-6 to TRBJ2-1; 13 nucleotides align to TRBD2. This CDR3 region has 15 residues. Unmatched junction bases numbered 5, after V lost 6 bases and J lost 6 bases. Germline loops: CDR1 MNHNY, CDR2 SVGAGI (reference sequence). For the CDR3, the DNA is TGTGCCAGCAGCCAGACTAGCGGGGGGCTCAATGAGCAGTTCTTC. Amino acid sequence: CASSQTSGGLNEQFF.

The chain is built from TRBV5-4 and TRBJ2-5; 13 bases align to TRBD2. The CDR3 has 14 amino acids. Germline V gene sequence: CDR1 SGHNT, CDR2 YYREEE (reference sequence). V dropped 3 bases and J dropped 5; count of bases not matched to a gene: 1. In DNA, the CDR3 is TGTGCCAGCAGCTGGGGACTAGCGGGGGAGACCCAGTACTTC. This gives the protein CASSWGLAGETQYF.

As for this clone: Other DNA sequences of this sample code for an identical CDR3. V gene TRBV5-5 combines with J gene TRBJ1-3, with a tentative D call TRBD1 (5 bases). The CDR3 is 14 amino acids. The V gene lost 4 bases and the J gene lost 2 bases, with 10 bases spanning the gap. Germline-derived CDR1 and CDR2 are SGHKS and YYEKEE (reference sequence). CDR3 residues: CASSLWGAGNTIYF. DNA for the CDR3: TGTGCCAGCAGCCTATGGGGGGCTGGAAACACCATATATTTT.

The chain carries TRBV19 and TRBJ2-5; TRBD1 aligns across 10 bases. The CDR3 contains 15 residues. J gave up 5 bases and V 3 bases, and 6 bases lay outside the gene matches. Germline CDR1 is LNHDA and CDR2 is SQIVND (reference sequence). Written as DNA, the CDR3 is TGTGCCAGTAGTATGGGGGACAGGGGTGGCGAGACCCAGTACTTC. It translates to CASSMGDRGGETQYF.

This clone was detected only once. V and J are TRBV12-3 or TRBV12-4 and TRBJ2-3; the D is unclear. The CDR3 is 11 amino acids. V was trimmed by 3 bases and J by 5 bases, leaving 3 bases between them. For the CDR3, the DNA is TGTGCCAGCAGTTTGGTAGATACGCAGTATTTT. Protein product: CASSLVDTQYF.

This clone has a single count. This sequence joins TRBV15 and TRBJ1-2; D is uncertain. The CDR3 covers 13 residues. Germline values: CDR1 LNHNV, CDR2 YYDKDF (reference sequence). The ends were cut back, 0 bases at V and 11 bases at J, with 13 bases in the middle. The CDR3 loop reads CATSRDILRAYTF. The CDR3 DNA reads as TGTGCCACCAGCAGAGATATTTTAAGGGCGTACACCTTC.

The J gene is TRBJ2-1, the V gene TRBV3-1 (or the pseudogene TRBV3-2), with TRBD2 as a possible D gene (6 bases). Trimming shortened V by 1 base and J by 10 bases, and 14 bases separated the two germline ends. This CDR3 contains 14 residues. Germline V gene sequence: CDR1 LGHDT, CDR2 YNNKEL (reference sequence). For the CDR3, the DNA is TGTGCCAGCAGCCAAGGAACAGCGGGCAGAGAGCAGTTCTTC. Translated, it gives CASSQGTAGREQFF.

Concerning this clone: The germline gene is not matched at one end of the junction; a read error may be the cause. CDR3 sequence reads: CASSFKVGATEAFF. The CDR3 DNA reads as TGTGCCAGCAGTTTCAAAGTTGGGGCTACTGAGGCTTTCTTT. The chain combines TRBV28 with TRBJ1-1; D may be TRBD1 (5 bases). Germline CDR1 MDHEN, CDR2 SYDVKM. This CDR3 comprises 14 residues.

The chain links TRBV28 to TRBJ1-4, with D hard to call. Trimming shortened V by 2 bases and J by 0 bases, and 7 bases separated the two germline ends. The length of the CDR3 is 15 residues. Germline loops: CDR1 MDHEN, CDR2 SYDVKM. CDR3 DNA: TGTGCCAGCAGTTTACCCCCTGCAACTAATGAAAAACTGTTTTTT. This sequence encodes CASSLPPATNEKLFF.

This clone showed up just once. The rearrangement uses TRBV30 and TRBJ1-2, with 10 bases lining up with TRBD1. The CDR3 runs to 15 residues. J was trimmed by 4 bases and V by 2 bases; bases with no gene match: 7. The germline V gene has CDR1 GTSNPN and CDR2 SVGIG (reference sequence). This CDR3 is CAWSTLRTGGYGYTF. The CDR3 region has the DNA TGTGCCTGGAGTACACTTAGGACAGGGGGCTATGGCTACACCTTC.

This clone occurred once. J is TRBJ2-1 and V is TRBV10-3; D is uncertain. Trimming shortened V by 8 bases and J by 2 bases, and 13 bases separated the two germline ends. This CDR3 is built from 14 residues. The V gene's germline CDR1 is ENHRY and CDR2 SYGVKD. The CDR3 is CAIEGGSTYNEQFF. CDR3 nucleotide sequence: TGTGCCATCGAAGGCGGCTCGACCTACAATGAGCAGTTCTTC.

This clone was recorded only once. V is TRBV18 and J is TRBJ1-1; perhaps TRBD1 as D (5 bases). Germline V gene data show CDR1 as KGHSH and CDR2 as LQKENI. V gave up 3 bases and J gave up 6 bases, with 8 bases separating them. This CDR3 contains 12 residues. CDR3 sequence reads: CASSPQGPEAFF. CDR3 nucleotide sequence: TGTGCCAGCTCACCGCAGGGCCCTGAAGCTTTCTTT.

The chain is built from TRBV7-2 and TRBJ2-1, with TRBD2 identical over 8 bases. The CDR3 sequence is 15 residues long. Germline V gives CDR1 SGHTA, CDR2 FQGNSA. V gave up 5 bases and J gave up 0 bases; unmatched junction bases: 3. The CDR3 reads CASSRGGSSYNEQFF. The CDR3 bases are TGTGCCAGCAGCCGCGGGGGGAGCTCCTACAATGAGCAGTTCTTC.

The rearrangement joins TRBV10-1 to TRBJ1-1, with D unclear. Germline V CDR1 and CDR2: WNHNN, SYGVQD (reference sequence). The CDR3 covers 13 residues. Trimming took 3 bases from V and 4 from J, leaving 9 bases between them. CDR3 nucleotide sequence: TGCGCCAGCAGTGAATCGAGGGCCACTGAAGCTTTCTTT. Amino acid sequence: CASSESRATEAFF.

The chain links TRBV3-1 (or the pseudogene TRBV3-2) to TRBJ2-1; 11 nucleotides match TRBD2. The germline V gene encodes CDR1 LGHDT and CDR2 YNNKEL (reference sequence). V gave up 3 bases and J gave up 3 bases; unmatched junction bases: 4. This CDR3 region has 16 residues. CDR3 DNA: TGTGCCAGCAGCCACCCCGGGACTAGCGGCTACAATGAGCAGTTCTTC. It is translated as CASSHPGTSGYNEQFF.

The chain combines TRBV20-1 with TRBJ2-1; D is undetermined. Germline V gene lookup returns CDR1 DFQATT and CDR2 SNEGSKA (reference sequence). V was shortened by 3 bases and J by 12 bases, with 9 bases between the two germline ends. The CDR3 has 10 residues. CDR3: CSASSLTQFF. The CDR3, as DNA: TGCAGTGCTAGTTCCCTGACGCAGTTCTTC.

The chain couples TRBV3-1 (or the pseudogene TRBV3-2) to TRBJ1-2; D not resolved. The CDR3 loop spans 11 amino acids. Germline V gene sequence: CDR1 LGHDT, CDR2 YNNKEL (reference sequence). V was pared by 0 bases and J by 7 bases, with 3 bases between. The CDR3 reads CASSQDRGYTF. The CDR3, as DNA: TGTGCCAGCAGCCAAGACCGTGGCTACACCTTC.

The genes are TRBV16 and TRBJ1-4, with D tentatively TRBD1 (6 bases). Germline loops: CDR1 KGHSY, CDR2 FQNENV. The CDR3 has 17 residues. V was cut by 0 bases and J by 5 bases, with 16 bases left in between. Written as DNA, the CDR3 is TGTGCCAGCAGCCAATCCGTGGGGGGCCGAACAAATGAAAAACTGTTTTTT. This translates into CASSQSVGGRTNEKLFF.

Points on this clone: Other DNA sequences of this sample code for an identical CDR3. The J gene is TRBJ1-3, the V gene TRBV15, with unresolved D. This CDR3 has 14 residues. Germline V CDR1 and CDR2: LNHNV, YYDKDF (reference sequence). Deletions cut 6 bases from V and 1 base from J, with 10 bases between. The chain's CDR3 is CATSRAGSGNTIYF. DNA of the CDR3: TGTGCCACCAGTAGGGCCGGTTCTGGAAACACCATATATTTT.